The entry below gives a single T cell receptor beta chain sequence along with its context. Its antigen remains unknown. TCRdb reprocessed the 5' RACE reads via MiXCR and lists one record per CDR3 protein. The top ten clones hold around 3% of a sample with about 220,000 distinct CDR3 sequences, 3% to 3.5% of them seen once. This CDR3 contains 14 residues. V was clipped by 5 bases and J by 4 bases, with 13 bases between them. The germline V gene has CDR1 KGHDR and CDR2 SFDVKD. This entry is derived from a study of T cells after yellow fever vaccination. The study's findings and limits: Booster sampling recovered most clones from primary vaccination (roughly 97% CD4, approximately 88% CD8).

The chain combines TRBV24-1 with TRBJ2-5; D is perhaps TRBD2 (5 bases). The sequenced sample was CD4+ T cells sorted from PBMCs, obtained 10 days after the yellow fever booster vaccination. This sequence was found in a man between 18 and 29 years old who received the YFV17D yellow fever vaccine. The chain's CDR3 is CATSAGWAGETQYF. The CDR3 DNA follows: TGTGCCACCAGTGCGGGATGGGCGGGAGAGACCCAGTACTTC.